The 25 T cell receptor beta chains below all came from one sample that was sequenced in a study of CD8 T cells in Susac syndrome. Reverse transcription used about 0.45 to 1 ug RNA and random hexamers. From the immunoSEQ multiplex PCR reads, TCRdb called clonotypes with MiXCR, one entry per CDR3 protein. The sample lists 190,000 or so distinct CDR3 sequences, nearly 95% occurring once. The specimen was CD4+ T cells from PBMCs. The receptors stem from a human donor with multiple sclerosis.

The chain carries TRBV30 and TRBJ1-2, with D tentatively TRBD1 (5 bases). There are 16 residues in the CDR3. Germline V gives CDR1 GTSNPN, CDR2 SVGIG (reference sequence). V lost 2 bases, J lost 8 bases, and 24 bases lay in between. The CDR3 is CAWSIYGGRGIDGYTF. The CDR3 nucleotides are TGTGCCTGGAGTATATATGGCGGACGGGGGATCGACGGCTACACCTTC.

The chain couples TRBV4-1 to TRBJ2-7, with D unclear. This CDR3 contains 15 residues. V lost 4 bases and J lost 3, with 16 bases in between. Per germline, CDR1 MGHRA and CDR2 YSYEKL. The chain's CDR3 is CASSPGWRSNYEQYF. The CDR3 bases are TGCGCCAGCAGCCCAGGCTGGAGATCAAACTACGAGCAGTACTTC.

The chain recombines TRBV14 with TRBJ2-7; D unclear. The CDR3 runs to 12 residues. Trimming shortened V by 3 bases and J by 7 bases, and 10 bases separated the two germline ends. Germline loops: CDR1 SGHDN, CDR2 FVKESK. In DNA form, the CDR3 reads TGTGCCAGCAGCCAGTCAGGAAGGGAGCAGTACTTC. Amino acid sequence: CASSQSGREQYF. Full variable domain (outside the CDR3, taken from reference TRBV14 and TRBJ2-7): EAGVTQFPSHSVIEKGQTVTLRCDPISGHDNLYWYRRVMGKEIKFLLHFVKESKQDESGMPNNRFLAERTGGTYSTLKVQPAELEDSGVYFCASSQSGREQYFGPGTRLTVT.

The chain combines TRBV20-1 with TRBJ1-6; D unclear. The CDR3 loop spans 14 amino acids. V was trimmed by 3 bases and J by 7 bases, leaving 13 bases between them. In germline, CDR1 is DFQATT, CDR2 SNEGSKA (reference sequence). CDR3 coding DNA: TGCAGTGCTAGGAGGGAAGGTCCGAATTCACCCCTCCACTTT. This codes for CSARREGPNSPLHF.

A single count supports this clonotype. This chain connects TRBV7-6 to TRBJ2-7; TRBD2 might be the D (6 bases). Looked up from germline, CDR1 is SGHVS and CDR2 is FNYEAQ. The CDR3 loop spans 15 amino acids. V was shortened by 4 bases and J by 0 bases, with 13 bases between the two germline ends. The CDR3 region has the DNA TGTGCCAGCAGCTCAAGAGGCGGGGACTCCTACGAGCAGTACTTC. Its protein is CASSSRGGDSYEQYF.

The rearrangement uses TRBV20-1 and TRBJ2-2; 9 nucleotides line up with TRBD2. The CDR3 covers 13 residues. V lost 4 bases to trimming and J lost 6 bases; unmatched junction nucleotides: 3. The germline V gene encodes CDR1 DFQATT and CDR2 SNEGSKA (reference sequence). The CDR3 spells CSAKGLASGELFF. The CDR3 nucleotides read TGCAGTGCTAAGGGACTAGCATCCGGGGAGCTGTTTTTT.

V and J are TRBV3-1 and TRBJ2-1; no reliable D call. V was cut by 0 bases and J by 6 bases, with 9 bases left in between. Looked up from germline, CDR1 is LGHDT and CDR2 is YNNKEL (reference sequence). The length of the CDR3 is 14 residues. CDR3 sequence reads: CASSQDSLPNEQFF. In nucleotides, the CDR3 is TGTGCCAGCAGCCAAGATAGCTTGCCCAATGAGCAGTTCTTC.

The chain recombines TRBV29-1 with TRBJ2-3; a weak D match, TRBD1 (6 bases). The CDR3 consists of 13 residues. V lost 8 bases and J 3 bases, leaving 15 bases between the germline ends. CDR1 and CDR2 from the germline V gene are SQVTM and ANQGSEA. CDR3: CSTGGQRTDTQYF. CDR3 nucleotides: TGCAGCACTGGCGGACAGAGGACAGATACGCAGTATTTT.

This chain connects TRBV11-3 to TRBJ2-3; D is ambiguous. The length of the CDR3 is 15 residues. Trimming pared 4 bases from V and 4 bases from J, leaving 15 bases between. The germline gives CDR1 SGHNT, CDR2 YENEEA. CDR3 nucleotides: TGTGCCAGCAGCTCCGCCGGATGGAGCGCAGATACGCAGTATTTT. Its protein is CASSSAGWSADTQYF.

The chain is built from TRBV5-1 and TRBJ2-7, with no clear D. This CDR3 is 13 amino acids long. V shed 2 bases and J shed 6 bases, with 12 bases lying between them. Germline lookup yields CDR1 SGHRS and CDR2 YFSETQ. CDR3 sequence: CASSFGHLREQYF. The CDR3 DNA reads TGCGCCAGCAGCTTTGGGCACTTACGCGAGCAGTACTTC.

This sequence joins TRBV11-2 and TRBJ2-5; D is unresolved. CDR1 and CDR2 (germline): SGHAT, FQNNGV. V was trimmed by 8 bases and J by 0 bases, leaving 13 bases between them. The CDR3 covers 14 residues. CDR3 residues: CASSPLGYQETQYF. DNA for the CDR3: TGTGCCAGCTCCCCGTTGGGGTACCAAGAGACCCAGTACTTC.

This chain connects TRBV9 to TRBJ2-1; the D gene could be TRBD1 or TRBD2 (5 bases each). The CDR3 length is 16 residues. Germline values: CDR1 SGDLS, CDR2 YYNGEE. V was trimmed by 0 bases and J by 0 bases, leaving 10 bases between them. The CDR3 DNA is TGTGCCAGCAGCGTAGCCGGGGCGAGCTCCTACAATGAGCAGTTCTTC. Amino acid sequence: CASSVAGASSYNEQFF.

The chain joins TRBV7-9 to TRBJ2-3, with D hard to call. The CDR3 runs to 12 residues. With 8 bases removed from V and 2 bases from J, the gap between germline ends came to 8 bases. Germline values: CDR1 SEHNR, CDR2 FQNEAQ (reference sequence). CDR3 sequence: CASGVLTDTQYF. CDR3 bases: TGTGCCAGCGGGGTCCTCACAGATACGCAGTATTTT.

The DNA for the CDR3 is TGTGCCAGCAGTTTGGGGCAGGGAACCTACCTCCAAGAGACCCAGTACTTC. It codes for CASSLGQGTYLQETQYF. The genes are TRBV27 and TRBJ2-5; D might be TRBD1 (5 bases). The CDR3 loop spans 17 amino acids. Germline V gene data show CDR1 as MNHEY and CDR2 as SMNVEV (reference sequence). V dropped 3 bases and J dropped 1 base, with 18 bases sitting between them.

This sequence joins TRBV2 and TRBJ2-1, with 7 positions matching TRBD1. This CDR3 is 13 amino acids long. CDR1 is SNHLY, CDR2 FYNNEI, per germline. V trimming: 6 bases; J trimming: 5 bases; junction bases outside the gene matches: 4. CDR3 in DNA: TGTGCCAGCAGGGCTGACAGGGACAATGAGCAGTTCTTC. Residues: CASRADRDNEQFF.

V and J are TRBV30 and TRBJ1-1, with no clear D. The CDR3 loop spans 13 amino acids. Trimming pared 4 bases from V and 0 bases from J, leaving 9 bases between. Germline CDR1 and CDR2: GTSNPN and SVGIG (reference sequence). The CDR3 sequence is CAWTTRLNTEAFF. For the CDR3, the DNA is TGTGCCTGGACGACACGGCTGAACACTGAAGCTTTCTTT. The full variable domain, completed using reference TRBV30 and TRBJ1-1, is SQTIHQWPATLVQPVGSPLSLECTVEGTSNPNLYWYRQAAGRGLQLLFYSVGIGQISSEVPQNLSASRPQDRQFILSSKKLLLSDSGFYLCAWTTRLNTEAFFGQGTRLTVV.

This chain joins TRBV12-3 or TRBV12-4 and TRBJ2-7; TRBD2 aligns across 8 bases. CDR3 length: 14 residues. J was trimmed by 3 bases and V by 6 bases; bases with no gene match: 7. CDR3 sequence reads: CASRQAGVNYEQYF. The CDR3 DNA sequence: TGTGCCAGCAGGCAAGCGGGGGTCAACTACGAGCAGTACTTC.

For the CDR3, the DNA is TGCGCCAGCGCGAGAGTCCAAACCGATGAGCAGTTCTTC. Encoded protein: CASARVQTDEQFF. This rearrangement joins TRBV5-1 to TRBJ2-1; no reliable D call. V was trimmed by 7 bases and J by 8 bases, leaving 16 bases between them. The CDR3 is 13 residues long. Germline V gene data show CDR1 as SGHRS and CDR2 as YFSETQ.

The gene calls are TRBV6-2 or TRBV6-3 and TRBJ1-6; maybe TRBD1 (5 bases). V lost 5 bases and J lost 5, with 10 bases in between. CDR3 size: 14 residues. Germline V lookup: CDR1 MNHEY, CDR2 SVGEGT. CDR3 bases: TGTGCCAGCAGTCGGGGGTTGGATAATTCACCCCTCCACTTT. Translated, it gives CASSRGLDNSPLHF.

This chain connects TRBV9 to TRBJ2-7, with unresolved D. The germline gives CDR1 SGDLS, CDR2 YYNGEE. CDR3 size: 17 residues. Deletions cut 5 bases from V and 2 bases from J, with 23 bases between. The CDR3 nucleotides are TGTGCCAGCAGAAAAATAGTCCCCTGGGCTCCTACCTACGAGCAGTACTTC. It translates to CASRKIVPWAPTYEQYF.

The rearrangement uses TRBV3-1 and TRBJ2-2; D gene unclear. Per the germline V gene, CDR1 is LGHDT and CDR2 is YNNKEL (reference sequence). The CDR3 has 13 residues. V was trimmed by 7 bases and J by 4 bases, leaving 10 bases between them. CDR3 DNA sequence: TGTGCCAGCACCTGGGCCCGCACCGGGGAGCTGTTTTTT. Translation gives CASTWARTGELFF.

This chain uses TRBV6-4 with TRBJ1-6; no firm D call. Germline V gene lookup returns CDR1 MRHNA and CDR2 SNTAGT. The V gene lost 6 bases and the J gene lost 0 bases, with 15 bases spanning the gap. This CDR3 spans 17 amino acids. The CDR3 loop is CASSTRGRSSYNSPLHF. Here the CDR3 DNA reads TGTGCCAGCAGCACCCGTGGCAGAAGCTCCTATAATTCACCCCTCCACTTT.

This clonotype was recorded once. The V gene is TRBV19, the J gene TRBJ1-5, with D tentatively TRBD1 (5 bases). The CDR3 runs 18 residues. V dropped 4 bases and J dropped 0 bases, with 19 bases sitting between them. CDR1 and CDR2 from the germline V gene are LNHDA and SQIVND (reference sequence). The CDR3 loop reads CASSNKPDSLYSNQPQHF. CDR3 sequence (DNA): TGTGCCAGTAGTAACAAACCTGACAGCCTCTATAGCAATCAGCCCCAGCATTTT.

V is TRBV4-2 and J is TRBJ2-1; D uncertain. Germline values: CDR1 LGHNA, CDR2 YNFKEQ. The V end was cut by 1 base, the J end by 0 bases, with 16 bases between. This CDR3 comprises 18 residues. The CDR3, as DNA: TGTGCCAGCAGCCAAGGACTCGATCGCTTAAGCTCCTACAATGAGCAGTTCTTC. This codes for CASSQGLDRLSSYNEQFF.

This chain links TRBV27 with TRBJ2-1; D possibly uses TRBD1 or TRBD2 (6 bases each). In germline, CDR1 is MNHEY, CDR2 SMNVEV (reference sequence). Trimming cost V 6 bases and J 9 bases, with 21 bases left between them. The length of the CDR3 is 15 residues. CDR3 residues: CASSRGTRADSEQFF. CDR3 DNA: TGTGCCAGCAGCCGCGGGACCCGGGCGGACAGTGAGCAGTTCTTC.